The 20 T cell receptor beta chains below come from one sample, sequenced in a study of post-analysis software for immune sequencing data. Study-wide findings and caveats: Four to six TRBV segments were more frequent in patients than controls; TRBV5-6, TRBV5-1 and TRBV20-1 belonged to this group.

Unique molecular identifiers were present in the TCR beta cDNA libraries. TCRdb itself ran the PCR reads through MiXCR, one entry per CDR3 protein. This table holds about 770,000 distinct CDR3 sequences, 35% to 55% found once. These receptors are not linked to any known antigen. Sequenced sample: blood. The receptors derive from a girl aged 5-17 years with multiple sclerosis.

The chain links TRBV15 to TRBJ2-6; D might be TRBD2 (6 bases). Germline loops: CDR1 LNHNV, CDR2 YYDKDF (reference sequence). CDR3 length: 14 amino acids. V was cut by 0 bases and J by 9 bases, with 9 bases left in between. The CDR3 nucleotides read TGTGCCACCAGCAGAGATCGGGGACTCAACGTCCTGACTTTC. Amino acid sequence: CATSRDRGLNVLTF.

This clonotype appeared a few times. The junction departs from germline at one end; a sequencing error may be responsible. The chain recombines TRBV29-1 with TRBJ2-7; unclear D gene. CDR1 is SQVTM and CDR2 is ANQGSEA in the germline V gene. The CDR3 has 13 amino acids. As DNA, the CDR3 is TGCAGCGTCGAAGGTGGTCGAGGCTACGAGCAGTACTTC. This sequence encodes CSVEGGRGYEQYF.

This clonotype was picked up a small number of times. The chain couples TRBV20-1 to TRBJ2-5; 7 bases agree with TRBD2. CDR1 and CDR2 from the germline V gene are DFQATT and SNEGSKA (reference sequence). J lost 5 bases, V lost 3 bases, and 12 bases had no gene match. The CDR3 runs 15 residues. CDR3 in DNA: TGCAGTGCTAGGGCTAGCGGTCCCTCCGGGGAGACCCAGTACTTC. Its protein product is CSARASGPSGETQYF.

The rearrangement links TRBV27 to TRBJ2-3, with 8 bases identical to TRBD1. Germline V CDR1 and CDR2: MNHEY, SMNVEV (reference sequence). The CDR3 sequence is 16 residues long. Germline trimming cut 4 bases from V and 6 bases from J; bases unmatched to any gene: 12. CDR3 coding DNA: TGTGCCAGCAGTTCAGACTGGACAGGGATAGGGGATACGCAGTATTTT. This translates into CASSSDWTGIGDTQYF.

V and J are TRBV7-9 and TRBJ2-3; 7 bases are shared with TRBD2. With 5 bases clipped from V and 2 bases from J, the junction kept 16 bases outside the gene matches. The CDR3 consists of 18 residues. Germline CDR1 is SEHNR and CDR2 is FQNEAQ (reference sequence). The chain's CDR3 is CASSQPLAGARSTDTQYF. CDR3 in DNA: TGTGCCAGCAGCCAACCCTTGGCGGGAGCTAGGTCCACAGATACGCAGTATTTT.

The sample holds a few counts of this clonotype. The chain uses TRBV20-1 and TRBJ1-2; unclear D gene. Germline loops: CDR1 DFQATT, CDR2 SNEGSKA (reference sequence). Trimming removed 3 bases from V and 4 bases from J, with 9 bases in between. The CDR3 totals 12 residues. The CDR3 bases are TGCAGTGCTAGGCAGGCGGCCTATGGCTACACCTTC. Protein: CSARQAAYGYTF.

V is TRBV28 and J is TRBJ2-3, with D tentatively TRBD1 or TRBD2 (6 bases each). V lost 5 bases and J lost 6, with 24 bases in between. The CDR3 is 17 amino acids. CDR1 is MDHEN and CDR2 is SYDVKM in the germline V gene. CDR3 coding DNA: TGTGCCAGCAGTCGAGGCCCGTCGGGAGAAGGGGGGGATACGCAGTATTTT. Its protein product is CASSRGPSGEGGDTQYF.

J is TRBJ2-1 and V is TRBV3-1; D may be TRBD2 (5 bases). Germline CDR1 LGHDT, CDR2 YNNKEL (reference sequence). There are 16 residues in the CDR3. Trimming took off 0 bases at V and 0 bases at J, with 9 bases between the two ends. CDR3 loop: CASSQDMGSSYNEQFF. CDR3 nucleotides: TGTGCCAGCAGCCAAGATATGGGGAGCTCCTACAATGAGCAGTTCTTC.

DNA for the CDR3: TGTGCCAGCAGTTTTGGTCCAGCGGGAGCCTACGAGCAGTACTTC. Translation: CASSFGPAGAYEQYF. The rearrangement joins TRBV27 to TRBJ2-4, with 8 nucleotides matching TRBD2. TRBJ2-7 matches the DNA end more closely, so the J call is doubtful. This CDR3 is 15 amino acids long. CDR1 and CDR2 (germline): MNHEY, SMNVEV (reference sequence).

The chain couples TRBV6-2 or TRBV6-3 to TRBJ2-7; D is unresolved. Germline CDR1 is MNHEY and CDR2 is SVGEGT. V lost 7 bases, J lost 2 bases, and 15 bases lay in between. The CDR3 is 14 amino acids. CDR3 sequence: CASNSRPTPYEQYF. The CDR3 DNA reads TGTGCCAGCAATAGTAGACCCACTCCCTACGAGCAGTACTTC.

The DNA for the CDR3 is TGTGCCATCAGTGATGGCCAGGGCATCCAAGAGACCCAGTACTTC. As protein: CAISDGQGIQETQYF. This chain connects TRBV10-3 to TRBJ2-5, with D maybe TRBD1 (5 bases). The germline V gene encodes CDR1 ENHRY and CDR2 SYGVKD. V lost 3 bases and J lost 1, with 12 bases in between. The CDR3 totals 15 residues.

The CDR3 coding sequence is TGTGCCAGCAGCTTCCAGGGGGGAGATTCACCCCTCCACTTT. Its protein is CASSFQGGDSPLHF. The rearrangement links TRBV27 to TRBJ1-6; 7 bases match TRBD1. The ends lost 6 bases at V and 8 bases at J; junction bases unmatched: 7. The CDR3 has 14 amino acids. In germline, CDR1 is MNHEY, CDR2 SMNVEV (reference sequence).

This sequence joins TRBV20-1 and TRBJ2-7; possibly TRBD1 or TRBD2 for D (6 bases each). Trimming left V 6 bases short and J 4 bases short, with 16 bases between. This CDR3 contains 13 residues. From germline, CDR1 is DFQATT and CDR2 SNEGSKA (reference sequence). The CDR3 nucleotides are TGCAGTGCGCCTTTGGGGGGCGCTTACGAGCAGTACTTC. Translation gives CSAPLGGAYEQYF.

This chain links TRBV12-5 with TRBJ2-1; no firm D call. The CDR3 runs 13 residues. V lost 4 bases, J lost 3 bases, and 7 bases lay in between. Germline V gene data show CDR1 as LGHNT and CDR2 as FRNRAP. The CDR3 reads CASGSYNYNEQFF. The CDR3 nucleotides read TGTGCTAGTGGTTCATATAACTACAATGAGCAGTTCTTC.

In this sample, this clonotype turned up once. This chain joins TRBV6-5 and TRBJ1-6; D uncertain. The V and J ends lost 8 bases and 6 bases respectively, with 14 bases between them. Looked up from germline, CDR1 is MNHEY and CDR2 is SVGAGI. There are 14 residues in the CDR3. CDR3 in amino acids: CASQTKIANSPLHF. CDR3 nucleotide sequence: TGTGCCAGCCAAACAAAGATCGCTAATTCACCCCTCCACTTT.

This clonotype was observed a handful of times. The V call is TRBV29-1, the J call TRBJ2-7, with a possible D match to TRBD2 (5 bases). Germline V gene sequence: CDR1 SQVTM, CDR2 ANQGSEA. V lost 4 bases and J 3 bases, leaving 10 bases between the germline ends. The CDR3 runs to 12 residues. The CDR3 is CSVVAGYYEQYF. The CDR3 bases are TGCAGCGTTGTTGCGGGTTACTACGAGCAGTACTTC.

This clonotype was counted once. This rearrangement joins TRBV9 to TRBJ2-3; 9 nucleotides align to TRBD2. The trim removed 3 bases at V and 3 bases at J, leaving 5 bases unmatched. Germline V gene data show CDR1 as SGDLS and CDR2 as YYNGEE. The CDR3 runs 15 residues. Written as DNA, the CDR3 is TGTGCCAGCAGCGAGGCGCTAGCGGGAACAGATACGCAGTATTTT. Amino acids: CASSEALAGTDTQYF.

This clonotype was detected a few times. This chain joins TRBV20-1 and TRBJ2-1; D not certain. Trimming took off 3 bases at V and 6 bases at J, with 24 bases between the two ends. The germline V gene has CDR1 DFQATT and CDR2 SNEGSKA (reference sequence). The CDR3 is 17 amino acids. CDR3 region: CSARVSENFLPRNEQFF. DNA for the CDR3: TGCAGTGCTAGGGTCTCCGAGAACTTCCTACCGCGCAATGAGCAGTTCTTC.

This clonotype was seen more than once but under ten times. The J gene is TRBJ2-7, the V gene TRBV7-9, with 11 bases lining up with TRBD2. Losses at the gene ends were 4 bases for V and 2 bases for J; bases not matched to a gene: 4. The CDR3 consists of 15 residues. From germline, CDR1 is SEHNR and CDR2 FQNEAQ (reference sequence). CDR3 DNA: TGTGCCAGCAGCTCGAATAGCGGGGGGGCCTACGAGCAGTACTTC. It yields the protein CASSSNSGGAYEQYF.

CDR3: CASSESGTNNEQFF. The CDR3 DNA reads as TGTGCCAGCAGTGAAAGCGGGACAAACAATGAGCAGTTCTTC. V usage is TRBV2 and J usage is TRBJ2-1, with D possibly matching TRBD2 (7 bases). From germline, CDR1 is SNHLY and CDR2 FYNNEI. The length of the CDR3 is 14 residues. The V and J ends lost 2 bases and 5 bases respectively, with 10 bases between them. Looking up the rest from reference TRBV2 and TRBJ2-1 gives the full variable domain: EPEVTQTPSHQVTQMGQEVILRCVPISNHLYFYWYRQILGQKVEFLVSFYNNEISEKSEIFDDQFSVERPDGSNFTLKIRSTKLEDSAMYFCASSESGTNNEQFFGPGTRLTVL.